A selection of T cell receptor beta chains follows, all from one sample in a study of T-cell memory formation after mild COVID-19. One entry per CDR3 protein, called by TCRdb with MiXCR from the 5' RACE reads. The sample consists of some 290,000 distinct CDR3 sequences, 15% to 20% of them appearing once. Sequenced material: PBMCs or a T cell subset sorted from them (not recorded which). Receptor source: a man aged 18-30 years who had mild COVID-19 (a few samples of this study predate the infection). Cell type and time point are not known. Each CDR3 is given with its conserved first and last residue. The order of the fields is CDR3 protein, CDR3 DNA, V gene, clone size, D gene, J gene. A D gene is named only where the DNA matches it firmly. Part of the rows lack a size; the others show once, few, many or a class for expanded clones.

cdr3_aa: CASSSGGAGGLIRTEAFF
cdr3_nt: TGTGCCAGCAGCTCGGGAGGTGCAGGGGGCTTAATACGCACTGAAGCTTTCTTT
v_call: TRBV7-3
clone_size: few
d_call: TRBD1
j_call: TRBJ1-1

cdr3_aa: CASKWTTNEKLFF
cdr3_nt: TGTGCCAGCAAGTGGACAACTAATGAAAAACTGTTTTTT
v_call: TRBV12-3/TRBV12-4
clone_size: few
d_call: NA
j_call: TRBJ1-4

cdr3_aa: CASSEGLEQFF
cdr3_nt: TGTGCCAGCAGTGAAGGGCTGGAGCAGTTCTTC
v_call: TRBV2
clone_size: NA
d_call: NA
j_call: TRBJ2-1

cdr3_aa: CAIRGTGDDEQYF
cdr3_nt: TGTGCCATCAGGGGGACAGGGGATGACGAGCAGTACTTC
v_call: TRBV10-3
clone_size: few
d_call: TRBD1
j_call: TRBJ2-7

cdr3_aa: CASSTPRGARNNEQFF
cdr3_nt: TGTGCCAGCAGTACCCCTCGGGGGGCCAGGAACAATGAGCAGTTCTTC
v_call: TRBV11-2
clone_size: few
d_call: NA
j_call: TRBJ2-1

cdr3_aa: CASSTPSGGVLDHTDTQYF
cdr3_nt: TGTGCCAGCAGCACTCCTAGCGGGGGGGTCCTTGACCACACAGATACGCAGTATTTT
v_call: TRBV7-2
clone_size: NA
d_call: TRBD2
j_call: TRBJ2-3

cdr3_aa: CASSVAAGAQETQYF
cdr3_nt: TGTGCCAGCAGCGTAGCTGCGGGGGCCCAAGAGACCCAGTACTTC
v_call: TRBV9
clone_size: few
d_call: NA
j_call: TRBJ2-5

cdr3_aa: CASSHRDRVVKLFF
cdr3_nt: TGTGCCAGCAGTCACCGGGACAGGGTCGTAAAACTGTTTTTT
v_call: TRBV6-6
clone_size: NA
d_call: TRBD1
j_call: TRBJ1-4

cdr3_aa: CASSLPLADTQYF
cdr3_nt: TGTGCCAGCAGCTTACCTTTAGCAGATACGCAGTATTTT
v_call: TRBV7-9
clone_size: NA
d_call: NA
j_call: TRBJ2-3

cdr3_aa: CASSLGPPRGRSAEAFF
cdr3_nt: TGCGCCAGCAGCTTGGGTCCCCCGCGGGGGCGCTCAGCTGAAGCTTTCTTT
v_call: TRBV5-1
clone_size: NA
d_call: NA
j_call: TRBJ1-1

cdr3_aa: CATEGVSDTEAFF
cdr3_nt: TGTGCCACTGAGGGGGTTAGTGACACTGAAGCTTTCTTT
v_call: TRBV12-3/TRBV12-4
clone_size: few
d_call: NA
j_call: TRBJ1-1

cdr3_aa: CATSREEKETQYF
cdr3_nt: TGTGCCACCAGCAGGGAGGAAAAAGAGACCCAGTACTTC
v_call: TRBV15
clone_size: NA
d_call: NA
j_call: TRBJ2-5

cdr3_aa: CASSYRGLADTQYF
cdr3_nt: TGTGCCAGCAGCTACCGGGGCCTGGCAGATACGCAGTATTTT
v_call: TRBV7-9
clone_size: NA
d_call: NA
j_call: TRBJ2-3

cdr3_aa: CASGSYDETQYF
cdr3_nt: TGTGCCAGTGGGAGCTATGATGAGACCCAGTACTTC
v_call: TRBV6-6
clone_size: NA
d_call: NA
j_call: TRBJ2-5

cdr3_aa: CASRGQGASEKLFF
cdr3_nt: TGTGCCAGCAGGGGACAGGGGGCTAGTGAAAAACTGTTTTTT
v_call: TRBV7-9
clone_size: NA
d_call: TRBD1
j_call: TRBJ1-4

cdr3_aa: CASSHTSGLSYEQYF
cdr3_nt: TGTGCCAGCAGCCACACTAGCGGCCTCTCCTACGAGCAGTACTTC
v_call: TRBV7-9
clone_size: NA
d_call: TRBD2
j_call: TRBJ2-7

cdr3_aa: CASSQQGAEETQYF
cdr3_nt: TGTGCCAGCAGTCAACAGGGGGCGGAAGAGACCCAGTACTTC
v_call: TRBV2
clone_size: NA
d_call: TRBD1
j_call: TRBJ2-5

cdr3_aa: CASSPTSGGAWETQYF
cdr3_nt: TGTGCCAGCAGTCCGACTAGCGGGGGGGCCTGGGAGACCCAGTACTTC
v_call: TRBV6-6
clone_size: NA
d_call: TRBD2
j_call: TRBJ2-5

cdr3_aa: CASSSGGNTGELFF
cdr3_nt: TGCGCCAGCTCCAGCGGGGGGAACACCGGGGAGCTGTTTTTT
v_call: TRBV4-1
clone_size: NA
d_call: TRBD2
j_call: TRBJ2-2

cdr3_aa: CASSFWPGGANEKLFF
cdr3_nt: TGTGCCAGCAGCTTTTGGCCCGGGGGAGCTAATGAAAAACTGTTTTTT
v_call: TRBV5-6
clone_size: few
d_call: NA
j_call: TRBJ1-4

cdr3_aa: CASSFDRGVSSYNEQFF
cdr3_nt: TGCGCCAGCAGCTTCGACAGGGGAGTAAGCTCCTACAATGAGCAGTTCTTC
v_call: TRBV5-1
clone_size: NA
d_call: TRBD1
j_call: TRBJ2-1

cdr3_aa: CASLEQGLRTDTQYF
cdr3_nt: TGTGCCAGCCTGGAACAGGGATTGCGCACAGATACGCAGTATTTT
v_call: TRBV2
clone_size: few
d_call: NA
j_call: TRBJ2-3

cdr3_aa: CASSPRRRDTQYF
cdr3_nt: TGTGCCAGCAGCCCCCGGCGGCGAGATACGCAGTATTTT
v_call: TRBV7-9
clone_size: NA
d_call: NA
j_call: TRBJ2-3

cdr3_aa: CATSRDTDTQYF
cdr3_nt: TGTGCCACCAGCAGAGACACAGATACGCAGTATTTT
v_call: TRBV15
clone_size: many
d_call: NA
j_call: TRBJ2-3

cdr3_aa: CASRSPTRNTEAFF
cdr3_nt: TGTGCCAGCAGGTCCCCTACACGGAACACTGAAGCTTTCTTT
v_call: TRBV6-2/TRBV6-3
clone_size: few
d_call: NA
j_call: TRBJ1-1

cdr3_aa: CSASDRDEQYF
cdr3_nt: TGCAGTGCTAGCGACAGGGACGAGCAGTACTTC
v_call: TRBV20-1
clone_size: few
d_call: TRBD1
j_call: TRBJ2-7

cdr3_aa: CASSYGERQPQHF
cdr3_nt: TGTGCCAGCAGTTATGGGGAGAGACAGCCCCAGCATTTT
v_call: TRBV6-5
clone_size: NA
d_call: NA
j_call: TRBJ1-5

cdr3_aa: CASRLGGGAEQFF
cdr3_nt: TGTGCCAGCAGACTAGGTGGGGGCGCTGAGCAGTTCTTC
v_call: TRBV5-6
clone_size: few
d_call: NA
j_call: TRBJ2-1

cdr3_aa: CASSREGGRAQETQYF
cdr3_nt: TGCGCCAGCAGCCGCGAGGGGGGAAGAGCACAAGAGACCCAGTACTTC
v_call: TRBV4-1
clone_size: NA
d_call: NA
j_call: TRBJ2-5

cdr3_aa: CASSLDRIPGELFF
cdr3_nt: TGTGCCAGCAGTCTCGACAGGATTCCCGGGGAGCTGTTTTTT
v_call: TRBV6-2/TRBV6-3
clone_size: few
d_call: NA
j_call: TRBJ2-2

cdr3_aa: CASSPTGRQNIQYF
cdr3_nt: TGTGCCAGCAGCCCAACAGGGAGGCAAAACATTCAGTACTTC
v_call: TRBV7-2
clone_size: NA
d_call: NA
j_call: TRBJ2-4

cdr3_aa: CASRGQIYGYTF
cdr3_nt: TGTGCCAGCAGGGGACAGATCTATGGCTACACCTTC
v_call: TRBV12-3/TRBV12-4
clone_size: NA
d_call: TRBD1
j_call: TRBJ1-2

cdr3_aa: CASMASRGLADTQYF
cdr3_nt: TGTGCCAGCATGGCCAGCAGGGGGCTCGCAGATACGCAGTATTTT
v_call: TRBV25-1
clone_size: NA
d_call: TRBD1
j_call: TRBJ2-3

cdr3_aa: CASSVGTGNNSPLHF
cdr3_nt: TGTGCCAGCAGCGTGGGAACAGGGAACAACTCACCCCTCCACTTT
v_call: TRBV9
clone_size: once
d_call: NA
j_call: TRBJ1-6

cdr3_aa: CSVERDTYYGYTF
cdr3_nt: TGCAGCGTTGAGAGGGACACGTACTATGGCTACACCTTC
v_call: TRBV29-1
clone_size: once
d_call: NA
j_call: TRBJ1-2

cdr3_aa: CASSASIAGGRGKVF
cdr3_nt: TGTGCCAGCAGCGCTAGCATAGCGGGGGGCCGGGGCAAGGTCTTC
v_call: TRBV7-2
clone_size: many
d_call: TRBD2
j_call: TRBJ2-1